This entry describes one T cell receptor (beta chain). The record originates from a study of blood T cell repertoires in COVID-19. Participant-given clinical history determined each cohort assignment. Original analysis: Amplification of reference gene primers provided the estimated nucleated cell counts. TCRdb keeps only in-frame clones here, not all; method: immunoSEQ multiplex PCR. D and trimming come from the DNA, and the V and J calls and clone size come from that table. The sample lists roughly 230,000 clones, over 65% occurring once. The sequencing sample was made of PBMCs or T cells enriched from blood (not recorded which). The origin of this receptor is a woman aged 55-70 years who had recovered from COVID-19.

The CDR3 region is CAIRQDRGTYEQYF. The CDR3 region has the DNA TGTGCCATCAGGCAGGACAGGGGAACCTACGAGCAGTACTTC. The chain joins TRBV10-3 to TRBJ2-7, with 9 positions matching TRBD1. The germline V gene encodes CDR1 ENHRY and CDR2 SYGVKD. Unmatched junction bases numbered 5, after V lost 6 bases and J lost 2 bases. This CDR3 contains 14 residues.